This T cell receptor (beta chain) was recorded in a study of a mutant IDH1 vaccine in newly diagnosed glioma. Turning to the study itself: Administration of eight vaccinations to patients took place in weeks 1, 3, 5, 7, 11, 15, 19, 23. Pretreatment consisted of radiotherapy, temozolomide, or both, with most receiving both. Vaccine dosing followed radiotherapy by 4-6 weeks, or accompanied temozolomide cycles.

This clone was detected a few times. What it recognizes is unknown. V was trimmed by 5 bases and J by 0 bases, leaving 8 bases between them. This CDR3 is 13 amino acids long. Germline assignment: CDR1 SQVTM and CDR2 ANQGSEA. Time point meaning: week 11, during vaccination. It was 300 ug of mutant IDH1 20-mer peptide that made up each vaccine dose, given with topical imiquimod. Libraries were prepared by immunoSEQ multiplex PCR; TCRdb keeps only in-frame clonotypes and omits some of them. This sample carries roughly 130,000 clones, just under 80% of them seen once, and the ten largest clones take 5.5%. The specimen comprised PBMCs, sampled from a glioma patient whose treatment included an IDH1 peptide vaccine. J is TRBJ1-3 and V is TRBV29-1; D possibly corresponds to TRBD1 (5 bases). The clonotype originates from a man aged 40-49 years with glioma. The CDR3 protein is CSVTGVSGNTIYF. In DNA form, the CDR3 reads TGCAGCGTTACGGGGGTCTCTGGAAACACCATATATTTT.